This is a list of T cell receptor beta chains from one sample in a study of shared clonotypes between healthy human individuals. The protocol was immunoSEQ multiplex PCR, while the TCRdb copy is restricted to in-frame clones and leaves out a portion. The sample contains roughly 650,000 clones, about 96% of which appear only once. The sequencing sample was made of naive CD8+ T cells sorted from blood. These receptors all stem from a young woman in good health. The CDR3 runs from the conserved cysteine through the conserved F or W. A D gene is named only where the DNA matches it firmly.

j_call d_call v_call cdr3_nt cdr3_aa
TRBJ1-2 . TRBV5-6 TGTGCCAGCAGCTTGGAGAGAGGGGGATCCGGCTACACCTTC CASSLERGGSGYTF
TRBJ1-1 . TRBV5-1 TGCGCCAGCAGCCCCTCATTGAGGGGCCTAATGAACACTGAAGCTTTCTTT CASSPSLRGLMNTEAFF
TRBJ2-2 TRBD2 TRBV27 TGTGCCAGCACTTCCGGGACTAGCGGGAGGGCATCGGCCGGGGAGCTGTTTTTT CASTSGTSGRASAGELFF
TRBJ2-7 . TRBV6-1 TGTGCCAGCAAGGTCCCAGGGGCCTACGAGCAGTACTTC CASKVPGAYEQYF
TRBJ2-7 . TRBV5-1 TGCGCCAGCAGCTTGGAGGTAACTTACGAGCAGTACTTC CASSLEVTYEQYF
TRBJ2-1 TRBD2 TRBV19 TGTGCCAGTAGTATAGTGCTAGCGGGCTCCTACAATGAGCAGTTCTTC CASSIVLAGSYNEQFF
TRBJ1-5 . TRBV28 TGTGCCAGCAGTTTAGGGAGTCAGCCCCAGCATTTT CASSLGSQPQHF
TRBJ1-4 . TRBV28 TGTGCCAGCAGTTTGTTTGGTAATGAAAAACTGTTTTTT CASSLFGNEKLFF
TRBJ2-7 . TRBV27 TGTGCCAGCAGTTCTGGGACCTTCAAACCCTACGAGCAGTACTTC CASSSGTFKPYEQYF
TRBJ1-2 . TRBV10-3 TGTGCCATCAGTGACGGAAAAGCTAACTATGGCTACACCTTC CAISDGKANYGYTF
TRBJ1-2 TRBD1 TRBV9 TGTGCCAGCAGCGCTGGGGACAGCGGCTACACCTTC CASSAGDSGYTF
TRBJ2-1 . TRBV4-2 TGTGCCAGCAGCCAAGAGACGGGGAGCAATGAGCAGTTCTTC CASSQETGSNEQFF